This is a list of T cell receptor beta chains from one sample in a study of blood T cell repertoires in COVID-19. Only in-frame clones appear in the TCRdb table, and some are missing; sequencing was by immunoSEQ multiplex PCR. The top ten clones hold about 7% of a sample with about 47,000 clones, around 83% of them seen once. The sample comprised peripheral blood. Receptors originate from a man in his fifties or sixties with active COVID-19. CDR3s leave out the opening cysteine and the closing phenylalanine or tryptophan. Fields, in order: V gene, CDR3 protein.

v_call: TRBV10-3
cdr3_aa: AISWQGETGELF

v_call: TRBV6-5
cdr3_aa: ATHPGGLGYEQY

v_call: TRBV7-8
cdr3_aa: ASSWAVRTNTGELF

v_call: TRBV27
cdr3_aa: ASRDRGETQY

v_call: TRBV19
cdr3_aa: ASSSWSGQSNYGYT

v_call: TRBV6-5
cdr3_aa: ASTSQGNWNSPLH

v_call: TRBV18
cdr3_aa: ASSPPGSSYNEQF

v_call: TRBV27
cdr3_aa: ASSLLAGGPEQF

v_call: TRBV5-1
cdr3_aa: ASSLATSPVWETQY

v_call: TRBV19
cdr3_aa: ASTYSGRSQETQY

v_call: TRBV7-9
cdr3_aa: ASSPAPGTGTNYEQF

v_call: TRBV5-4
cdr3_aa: ASSLGLVIGGELF

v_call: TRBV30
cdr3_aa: AWSPQLTGERVNQPQH

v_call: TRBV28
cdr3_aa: ASSSKHSTAGQGFYGYT

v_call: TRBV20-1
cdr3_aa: SARPIPD

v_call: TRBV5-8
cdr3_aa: ASSLGQGGEAF

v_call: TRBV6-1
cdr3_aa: ASSEQSYNSPLH

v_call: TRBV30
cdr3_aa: AWRSPGQGPQY

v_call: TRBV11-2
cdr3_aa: ASSWDLNTGELF

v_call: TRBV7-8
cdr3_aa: ASSPQRKETQY

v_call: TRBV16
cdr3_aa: ASSQSGGQPQH

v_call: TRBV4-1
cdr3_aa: ASSQVPGLASDEQF

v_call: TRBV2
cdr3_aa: ASSEGLAGVTKQF

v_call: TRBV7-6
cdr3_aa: ASSLAQGKGNEQF

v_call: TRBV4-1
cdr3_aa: ASSQERNTEAF

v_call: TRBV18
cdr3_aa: ASSPGKGNEKLF

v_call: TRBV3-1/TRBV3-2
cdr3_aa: ASSPLAGGIFSTDTQY